Listed below are T cell receptor beta chains from one sample, sequenced in a study of blood T cell repertoires in COVID-19. The assay was immunoSEQ multiplex PCR, and TCRdb's table has in-frame clones only and misses some. The sample gives a few hundred thousand clones, 70% to 90% of which show up once; 4% is in the top ten. Sequenced sample: peripheral blood. The origin of the receptors is a woman in her forties or fifties with active or convalescent COVID-19. Both conserved end residues are part of each CDR3. Fields, in order: V gene, D gene, clone size, J gene, CDR3 DNA, CDR3 protein. A D gene is named only where the DNA matches it firmly. Expanded clones get a size class; other rows say once, few or many, or leave the size out.

V gene: TRBV2
D gene: .
clone size: .
J gene: TRBJ1-2
CDR3 DNA: TGTGCCAGCTTTAAGGGGGTGGGCTACACCTTC
CDR3 protein: CASFKGVGYTF

V gene: TRBV28
D gene: .
clone size: .
J gene: TRBJ2-1
CDR3 DNA: TGTGCCAGCAGTTCCCTGATAGCCACTAGTATAAATGAGCAGTTCTTC
CDR3 protein: CASSSLIATSINEQFF

V gene: TRBV15
D gene: .
clone size: few
J gene: TRBJ2-1
CDR3 DNA: TGTGCCACCAGCAGAGACCCAGGGAGGAACAATGAGCAGTTCTTC
CDR3 protein: CATSRDPGRNNEQFF

V gene: TRBV5-5
D gene: .
clone size: once
J gene: TRBJ1-2
CDR3 DNA: TGTGCCAGCAGCTTGTCGGGGGGCATCCTCATCTATGGCTACACCTTC
CDR3 protein: CASSLSGGILIYGYTF

V gene: TRBV6-5
D gene: TRBD1
clone size: once
J gene: TRBJ1-1
CDR3 DNA: TGTGCCAGCAGCGACAGGGGCACTGAAGCTTTCTTT
CDR3 protein: CASSDRGTEAFF

V gene: TRBV25-1
D gene: TRBD2
clone size: .
J gene: TRBJ2-3
CDR3 DNA: TGTGCCAGCAGTGAACGGGGCGGCGGGGGGGCCGGAGATACGCAGTATTTT
CDR3 protein: CASSERGGGGAGDTQYF

V gene: TRBV7-6
D gene: TRBD2
clone size: .
J gene: TRBJ2-3
CDR3 DNA: TGTGCCAGCGGGGCTAGCGGGGGGCCCGAAGATACGCAGTATTTT
CDR3 protein: CASGASGGPEDTQYF

V gene: TRBV12-5
D gene: TRBD1
clone size: .
J gene: TRBJ2-1
CDR3 DNA: TGTGCTAGTGGTTTGGAAGCCGGGACAGGGGTGTCCAATGAGCAGTTCTTC
CDR3 protein: CASGLEAGTGVSNEQFF

V gene: TRBV19
D gene: .
clone size: .
J gene: TRBJ1-1
CDR3 DNA: TGTGCCAGTAGTTTCCACAGGGAGGGCACTGAAGCTTTCTTT
CDR3 protein: CASSFHREGTEAFF

V gene: TRBV6-6
D gene: .
clone size: .
J gene: TRBJ2-6
CDR3 DNA: TGTGCCAGCAGTCGACAAAGGAGATCCGGGGCCAACGTCCTGACTTTC
CDR3 protein: CASSRQRRSGANVLTF

V gene: TRBV28
D gene: .
clone size: .
J gene: TRBJ1-1
CDR3 DNA: TGTGCCAGCAGTCCCGGGGTCACTGAAGCTTTCTTT
CDR3 protein: CASSPGVTEAFF

V gene: TRBV7-2
D gene: TRBD2
clone size: once
J gene: TRBJ2-1
CDR3 DNA: TGTGCCAGCAGCCCGGGACTAGCGGGAGGCAATGAGCAGTTCTTC
CDR3 protein: CASSPGLAGGNEQFF

V gene: TRBV7-2
D gene: TRBD2
clone size: .
J gene: TRBJ2-7
CDR3 DNA: TGTGCCAGCAGCTTGCCCGGGGGGATGTACGAGCAGTACTTC
CDR3 protein: CASSLPGGMYEQYF

V gene: TRBV18
D gene: .
clone size: .
J gene: TRBJ1-4
CDR3 DNA: TGTGCCAGCTCACCGCAAGTCGCTCGGGATGAAAAACTGTTTTTT
CDR3 protein: CASSPQVARDEKLFF

V gene: TRBV11-2
D gene: .
clone size: .
J gene: TRBJ2-7
CDR3 DNA: TGTGCCAGCAGCTTAGGAGGGGGATTGTTCTACGAGCAGTACTTC
CDR3 protein: CASSLGGGLFYEQYF

V gene: TRBV19
D gene: .
clone size: .
J gene: TRBJ2-1
CDR3 DNA: TGTGCCAGTAGTATAGTCTCGGAGGGTTACAATGAGCAGTTCTTC
CDR3 protein: CASSIVSEGYNEQFF

V gene: TRBV7-3
D gene: TRBD2
clone size: .
J gene: TRBJ2-1
CDR3 DNA: TGTGCCAGCAGCTCTCTAGCGGGAACCTACAATGAGCAGTTCTTC
CDR3 protein: CASSSLAGTYNEQFF

V gene: TRBV4-2
D gene: TRBD2
clone size: .
J gene: TRBJ2-3
CDR3 DNA: TGTGCCAGCAGCCCTATAGCGGGAGGGGGCACAGATACGCAGTATTTT
CDR3 protein: CASSPIAGGGTDTQYF

V gene: TRBV5-5
D gene: .
clone size: once
J gene: TRBJ1-1
CDR3 DNA: TGTGCCAGCAGCTGGGGGAGGGGCACTGAAGCTTTCTTT
CDR3 protein: CASSWGRGTEAFF

V gene: TRBV27
D gene: .
clone size: .
J gene: TRBJ1-3
CDR3 DNA: TGTGCCAGCAGGGGACTAGGTCCGACCGGGAACACCATATATTTT
CDR3 protein: CASRGLGPTGNTIYF

V gene: TRBV4-1
D gene: TRBD2
clone size: .
J gene: TRBJ2-1
CDR3 DNA: TGCGCCAGCAGCCAGCGGCGAGGGGCGGGGGGAAGGTTGAATGAGCAGTTCTTC
CDR3 protein: CASSQRRGAGGRLNEQFF

V gene: TRBV7-2
D gene: TRBD2
clone size: .
J gene: TRBJ2-3
CDR3 DNA: TGTGCCAGCAGCCCCACTCTACCCCTAGCGGGGGCTAAAGATACGCAGTATTTT
CDR3 protein: CASSPTLPLAGAKDTQYF

V gene: TRBV18
D gene: .
clone size: .
J gene: TRBJ1-1
CDR3 DNA: TGTGCCAGCTCACCACCAATGGGGAGTCTCACTGAAGCTTTCTTT
CDR3 protein: CASSPPMGSLTEAFF

V gene: TRBV28
D gene: .
clone size: .
J gene: TRBJ2-2
CDR3 DNA: TGTGCCAGCAGTAGGACAGATACACACACCGGGGAGCTGTTTTTT
CDR3 protein: CASSRTDTHTGELFF

V gene: TRBV15
D gene: TRBD1
clone size: .
J gene: TRBJ1-2
CDR3 DNA: TGTGCCACCAGCAGAGAAATGCCCCGGACAGGGTGGGACTACACCTTC
CDR3 protein: CATSREMPRTGWDYTF

V gene: TRBV27
D gene: TRBD2
clone size: .
J gene: TRBJ2-7
CDR3 DNA: TGTGCCAGCGCCGCGGGAGGGCCCTACGAGCAGTACTTC
CDR3 protein: CASAAGGPYEQYF

V gene: TRBV18
D gene: TRBD1
clone size: .
J gene: TRBJ2-5
CDR3 DNA: TGTGCCAGCTCACCAACCAACGACAGGGCAAAGACCCAGTACTTC
CDR3 protein: CASSPTNDRAKTQYF

V gene: TRBV5-6
D gene: .
clone size: .
J gene: TRBJ2-5
CDR3 DNA: TGTGCCAGCAGCCCAACCCAACGCCGAGGTATAGAGACCCAGTACTTC
CDR3 protein: CASSPTQRRGIETQYF

V gene: TRBV12-3/TRBV12-4
D gene: TRBD1
clone size: .
J gene: TRBJ1-2
CDR3 DNA: TGTGCCAGCAGTTTCAGGACAGGGGGCTACACCTTC
CDR3 protein: CASSFRTGGYTF

V gene: TRBV27
D gene: .
clone size: once
J gene: TRBJ2-3
CDR3 DNA: TGTGCCAGCAGTGTGACTTATTACACAGATACGCAGTATTTT
CDR3 protein: CASSVTYYTDTQYF

V gene: TRBV6-5
D gene: .
clone size: .
J gene: TRBJ1-5
CDR3 DNA: TGTGCCAGCAGTTACGGTCGGGGGATCGGTCAGCCCCAGCATTTT
CDR3 protein: CASSYGRGIGQPQHF

V gene: TRBV7-3
D gene: TRBD1
clone size: once
J gene: TRBJ2-6
CDR3 DNA: TGTGCCAGCAGCTTAACGGGACAGGGAGTCGGCGGGGCCAACGTCCTGACTTTC
CDR3 protein: CASSLTGQGVGGANVLTF

V gene: TRBV9
D gene: .
clone size: .
J gene: TRBJ2-3
CDR3 DNA: TGTGCCAGCTCCCGTAGTAGTCCAGGGTGGGGCACAGATACGCAGTATTTT
CDR3 protein: CASSRSSPGWGTDTQYF

V gene: TRBV7-9
D gene: .
clone size: once
J gene: TRBJ2-3
CDR3 DNA: TGTGCCAGCAGACCTTCCGGGACTCCCTTCGCAGATACGCAGTATTTT
CDR3 protein: CASRPSGTPFADTQYF

V gene: TRBV3-1/TRBV3-2
D gene: .
clone size: .
J gene: TRBJ1-1
CDR3 DNA: TGTGCCAGCAGCCAAGTATCAGGGCTGAACACTGAAGCTTTCTTT
CDR3 protein: CASSQVSGLNTEAFF

V gene: TRBV4-1
D gene: TRBD2
clone size: .
J gene: TRBJ2-5
CDR3 DNA: TGCGCCAGCAGCCAAGATTCACTAGCGGGGCCAGGGGAGACCCAGTACTTC
CDR3 protein: CASSQDSLAGPGETQYF

V gene: TRBV7-2
D gene: .
clone size: few
J gene: TRBJ1-2
CDR3 DNA: TGTGCCAGCAGCTCTGGCGGAGGCACTCTGTATGGCTACACCTTC
CDR3 protein: CASSSGGGTLYGYTF

V gene: TRBV6-5
D gene: .
clone size: .
J gene: TRBJ2-1
CDR3 DNA: TGTGCCAGCAGTTATAGCTTGGCCGACAATGAGCAGTTCTTC
CDR3 protein: CASSYSLADNEQFF

V gene: TRBV4-1
D gene: .
clone size: once
J gene: TRBJ2-5
CDR3 DNA: TGCGCCAGCAGCCAAGATTACAGGCCCACTGAGACCCAGTACTTC
CDR3 protein: CASSQDYRPTETQYF

V gene: TRBV14
D gene: .
clone size: once
J gene: TRBJ2-1
CDR3 DNA: TGTGCCAGCAGCTCCTTTATCGGGACCTACAATGAGCAGTTCTTC
CDR3 protein: CASSSFIGTYNEQFF

V gene: TRBV30
D gene: .
clone size: .
J gene: TRBJ1-2
CDR3 DNA: TGTGCCTGCCGATACAGGGACGGCTACACCTTC
CDR3 protein: CACRYRDGYTF

V gene: TRBV7-2
D gene: .
clone size: .
J gene: TRBJ1-2
CDR3 DNA: TGTGCCAGCAGCCCGAGCTCCCCTCAGGGGAGCTATGGCTACACCTTC
CDR3 protein: CASSPSSPQGSYGYTF

V gene: TRBV7-9
D gene: .
clone size: .
J gene: TRBJ1-2
CDR3 DNA: TGTGCCAGCAGCGCGGGGCCCATAAGGGGAAAAAGTGGCTACACCTTC
CDR3 protein: CASSAGPIRGKSGYTF

V gene: TRBV6-2/TRBV6-3
D gene: TRBD2
clone size: once
J gene: TRBJ2-2
CDR3 DNA: TGTGCCAGCGGTTGGACTAGCGGGAGTGTCAACACCGGGGAGCTGTTTTTT
CDR3 protein: CASGWTSGSVNTGELFF

V gene: TRBV14
D gene: .
clone size: .
J gene: TRBJ1-4
CDR3 DNA: TGTGCCAGCAGCCCTCGGGGGGTTGGGGAAAAACTGTTTTTT
CDR3 protein: CASSPRGVGEKLFF

V gene: TRBV12-3/TRBV12-4
D gene: .
clone size: few
J gene: TRBJ1-2
CDR3 DNA: TGTGCCAGCAGTAGGACAGAATCCTATGGCTACACCTTC
CDR3 protein: CASSRTESYGYTF

V gene: TRBV13
D gene: .
clone size: .
J gene: TRBJ2-5
CDR3 DNA: TGTGCCAGCAGCTTAGGTGGGGTCGGACCGGGGGAGACCCAGTACTTC
CDR3 protein: CASSLGGVGPGETQYF

V gene: TRBV6-5
D gene: .
clone size: .
J gene: TRBJ2-7
CDR3 DNA: TGTGCCAGCAGTTACGGTGGTCAGGGCTTTTCCTACGAGCAGTACTTC
CDR3 protein: CASSYGGQGFSYEQYF

V gene: TRBV19
D gene: .
clone size: .
J gene: TRBJ2-6
CDR3 DNA: TGTGCCAGTAGTAACCCAGGGTCCTCCGGGGCCAACGTCCTGACTTTC
CDR3 protein: CASSNPGSSGANVLTF

V gene: TRBV30
D gene: .
clone size: .
J gene: TRBJ1-5
CDR3 DNA: TGTGCCTGGAGTGTACTGGGGGCTCGGCAGCCCCAGCATTTT
CDR3 protein: CAWSVLGARQPQHF

V gene: TRBV6-2/TRBV6-3
D gene: .
clone size: .
J gene: TRBJ2-1
CDR3 DNA: TGTGCCAGCAGTCACAGTAACAATGAGCAGTTCTTC
CDR3 protein: CASSHSNNEQFF

V gene: TRBV30
D gene: TRBD1
clone size: .
J gene: TRBJ1-2
CDR3 DNA: TGTGCCTGGAGTGTAGTCGGGACAGGGGACTACACCTTC
CDR3 protein: CAWSVVGTGDYTF

V gene: TRBV19
D gene: .
clone size: .
J gene: TRBJ1-2
CDR3 DNA: TGTGCCAGTAGTGCCAGGACAAGTGGCTACACCTTC
CDR3 protein: CASSARTSGYTF

V gene: TRBV7-2
D gene: TRBD2
clone size: .
J gene: TRBJ2-2
CDR3 DNA: TGTGCCAGCAAACCTAGCGGGGCGAACACCGGGGAGCTGTTTTTT
CDR3 protein: CASKPSGANTGELFF

V gene: TRBV5-1
D gene: .
clone size: few
J gene: TRBJ1-2
CDR3 DNA: TGCGCCAGCAGCCAGGACAGAGCTAACTATGGCTACACCTTC
CDR3 protein: CASSQDRANYGYTF

V gene: TRBV7-8
D gene: TRBD1
clone size: .
J gene: TRBJ1-2
CDR3 DNA: TGTGCCAGCAGCTCCCCTACAGGGGAACTTTATGGCTACACCTTC
CDR3 protein: CASSSPTGELYGYTF

V gene: TRBV4-1
D gene: .
clone size: once
J gene: TRBJ1-3
CDR3 DNA: TGCGCCAGCAGCCAAGACCCCGTGGGAGGGAACACCATATATTTT
CDR3 protein: CASSQDPVGGNTIYF

V gene: TRBV6-2/TRBV6-3
D gene: TRBD2
clone size: .
J gene: TRBJ2-1
CDR3 DNA: TGTGCCAGCAGTTACTCCGTAGCGGGGACATCCTACAATGAGCAGTTCTTC
CDR3 protein: CASSYSVAGTSYNEQFF

V gene: TRBV6-5
D gene: .
clone size: .
J gene: TRBJ1-6
CDR3 DNA: TGTGCCAGCAGTTCCAGAAGGGGTAATTCACCCCTCCACTTT
CDR3 protein: CASSSRRGNSPLHF

V gene: TRBV27
D gene: .
clone size: .
J gene: TRBJ1-1
CDR3 DNA: TGTGCCAGCAGACGTCAAACCGGGGGGCGCATAAGTCTTTCGACTGAAGCTTTCTTT
CDR3 protein: CASRRQTGGRISLSTEAFF